The 21 T cell receptor beta chains below were found in one sample sequenced in a study of OX40 agonist ivuxolimab in advanced cancers. Method: immunoSEQ multiplex PCR; TCRdb's copy keeps in-frame clones and lacks some. The table lists 69,000 or so clones, 88% of them singletons. Material: CD4+ or CD8+ T cells sorted from blood, obtained in a trial of the OX40 agonist ivuxolimab. These receptors were obtained from an adult with an advanced solid tumor such as melanoma, head and neck, liver or kidney cancer.

This chain connects TRBV10-3 to TRBJ2-5; 8 positions match TRBD2. V lost 11 bases and J lost 5; bases outside the gene matches: 7. The CDR3 consists of 12 residues. Per germline, CDR1 ENHRY and CDR2 SYGVKD. The CDR3 spells CASRGGGETQYF. The CDR3 DNA reads as TGTGCCTCTCGGGGGGGCGGGGAGACCCAGTACTTC.

A word on this clone: An end of the junction differs from the germline gene, which may be a read error. This rearrangement joins TRBV5-1 to TRBJ1-2; D not resolved. Germline V CDR1 and CDR2: SGHRS, YFSETQ. The CDR3 is 15 residues long. CDR3 DNA sequence: TGTGCCAGCAGCTTGGTAGGGTCAGGCCGCTATGGCTACACCTTC. It codes for CASSLVGSGRYGYTF.

This rearrangement joins TRBV7-2 to TRBJ1-6; D is undetermined. Trimming shortened V by 7 bases and J by 1 base, and 11 bases separated the two germline ends. Germline V CDR1 and CDR2: SGHTA, FQGNSA. The length of the CDR3 is 15 residues. CDR3 bases: TGTGCCAGCACCCCCCAAAGGTCCTATAATTCACCCCTCCACTTT. Protein sequence: CASTPQRSYNSPLHF.

The J gene is TRBJ1-2, the V gene TRBV28; no clear D gene. Germline lookup yields CDR1 MDHEN and CDR2 SYDVKM. Deletions cut 5 bases from V and 1 base from J, with 11 bases between. The CDR3 has 14 residues. CDR3 sequence reads: CASSLSTHNYGYTF. CDR3 DNA: TGTGCCAGCAGTCTATCAACCCATAACTATGGCTACACCTTC.

The chain has TRBV7-9 and TRBJ2-3; TRBD2 matches at 9 bases. V trimming: 5 bases; J trimming: 7 bases; junction bases outside the gene matches: 10. The CDR3 has 15 amino acids. Germline CDR1 reads SEHNR; CDR2 reads FQNEAQ (reference sequence). The CDR3 reads CASSISSGILHTQYF. In DNA, the CDR3 is TGTGCCAGCAGCATCTCTAGCGGGATCTTACATACGCAGTATTTT.

The genes are TRBV11-2 and TRBJ2-1; weak D call: TRBD2 (5 bases). The CDR3 spans 12 residues. Germline CDR1 reads SGHAT; CDR2 reads FQNNGV. V lost 4 bases, J lost 6 bases, and 7 bases lay in between. The CDR3 DNA reads TGTGCCAGCAGCTCCCGGGGCAATGAGCAGTTCTTC. Its translation is CASSSRGNEQFF.

The chain has TRBV6-1 and TRBJ1-1, with TRBD1 identical over 8 bases. The ends lost 7 bases at V and 11 bases at J; junction bases unmatched: 12. There are 13 residues in the CDR3. Germline CDR1 MNHNS, CDR2 SASEGT. For the CDR3, the DNA is TGTGCCAGCACCCTGGACAGGGAGGTATCGGCTTTCTTT. This sequence encodes CASTLDREVSAFF.

The CDR3 DNA sequence: TGCGCCAGCAGCTTAGGGAACTACAATGAGCAGTTCTTC. It specifies CASSLGNYNEQFF. The chain combines TRBV5-1 with TRBJ2-1; D is undetermined. Trimming cost V 2 bases and J 3 bases, with 6 bases left between them. CDR1 is SGHRS and CDR2 is YFSETQ in the germline V gene. The CDR3 sequence is 13 residues long.

This rearrangement joins TRBV7-3 to TRBJ1-5, with D unclear. The V end lost 0 bases, the J end lost 4 bases, and 4 bases lay between the germline ends. Germline-derived CDR1 and CDR2 are SGHTA and FQGTGA. CDR3 length equals 13 residues. CDR3 sequence reads: CASSLTLNQPQHF. The CDR3 nucleotides read TGTGCCAGCAGCTTAACCCTAAATCAGCCCCAGCATTTT.

The chain links TRBV19 to TRBJ1-1; 11 nucleotides agree with TRBD1. The germline V gene has CDR1 LNHDA and CDR2 SQIVND (reference sequence). V lost 7 bases and J lost 3; bases outside the gene matches: 7. CDR3 length: 15 amino acids. This chain's CDR3 is CASTRTGGSDTEAFF. The CDR3 DNA reads as TGTGCCAGTACCCGGACAGGGGGCTCTGACACTGAAGCTTTCTTT.

The chain employs TRBV2 and TRBJ1-5, with D unclear. The V gene lost 0 bases and the J gene lost 2 bases, with 8 bases spanning the gap. This CDR3 spans 15 amino acids. Germline CDR1 SNHLY, CDR2 FYNNEI. CDR3 sequence reads: CASSEALPGNQPQHF. CDR3 DNA sequence: TGTGCCAGCAGTGAAGCGCTTCCCGGCAATCAGCCCCAGCATTTT.

The chain has TRBV7-7 and TRBJ2-3; possibly TRBD2 for D (6 bases). V lost 4 bases and J lost 6, with 17 bases in between. The CDR3 is made up of 15 amino acids. Germline V gene sequence: CDR1 SSHAT, CDR2 FNYEAQ (reference sequence). CDR3: CASSSGTLGVDTQYF. CDR3 sequence (DNA): TGTGCCAGCAGCTCCGGGACTTTGGGGGTGGATACGCAGTATTTT.

The chain links TRBV29-1 to TRBJ1-2, with D possibly being TRBD1 (5 bases). Per the germline V gene, CDR1 is SQVTM and CDR2 is ANQGSEA. V was pared by 8 bases and J by 4 bases, with 14 bases between. The CDR3 spans 12 residues. Written as DNA, the CDR3 is TGCAGCACTGGTGGGGGTAGCTATGGCTACACCTTC. It codes for CSTGGGSYGYTF.

This chain links TRBV6-1 with TRBJ1-3; D gene uncertain. V lost 3 bases and J lost 4, with 16 bases in between. The CDR3 has 16 residues. Germline-derived CDR1 and CDR2 are MNHNS and SASEGT. This chain's CDR3 is CASSDLRGNVGNTIYF. In DNA form, the CDR3 reads TGTGCCAGCAGTGACCTTAGAGGGAACGTGGGAAACACCATATATTTT.

This chain uses TRBV7-9 with TRBJ2-2; no clear D. CDR1 is SEHNR and CDR2 is FQNEAQ in the germline V gene (reference sequence). The germline V and J ends were trimmed by 3 bases and 6 bases, with 17 bases remaining between them. The CDR3 extends over 16 amino acids. CDR3 sequence: CASSFPLGSAAGELFF. The CDR3 DNA sequence: TGTGCCAGCAGCTTCCCCTTAGGTTCGGCCGCCGGGGAGCTGTTTTTT.

V and J are TRBV7-6 and TRBJ2-7; 8 nucleotides agree with TRBD2. The CDR3 is 16 amino acids. V lost 1 base and J lost 6; bases outside the gene matches: 11. CDR1 and CDR2 from the germline V gene are SGHVS and FNYEAQ. CDR3 nucleotide sequence: TGTGCCAGCAGCTTAGGGGGACTCGCGGGGGGATTCGAGCAGTACTTC. Amino acid sequence: CASSLGGLAGGFEQYF.

The chain joins TRBV7-2 to TRBJ2-2; 12 nucleotides align to TRBD2. CDR1 and CDR2 (germline): SGHTA, FQGNSA. The CDR3 covers 15 residues. The V gene end was trimmed by 4 bases and the J gene end by 5 bases; junction bases not matched to a gene: 2. The chain's CDR3 is CASSSTSGGTGELFF. CDR3 sequence (DNA): TGTGCCAGCAGCTCGACTAGCGGGGGAACCGGGGAGCTGTTTTTT.

This clone was counted a few times. The chain combines TRBV9 with TRBJ2-1; D unclear. The germline CDR1 and CDR2 sequences are SGDLS and YYNGEE. This CDR3 is built from 13 residues. Trimming removed 0 bases from V and 2 bases from J, with 3 bases in between. CDR3 region: CASSVATYNEQFF. In DNA form, the CDR3 reads TGTGCCAGCAGCGTAGCGACCTACAATGAGCAGTTCTTC.

The chain has TRBV15 and TRBJ1-6; 9 bases agree with TRBD1. The CDR3 spans 15 residues. Looked up from germline, CDR1 is LNHNV and CDR2 is YYDKDF (reference sequence). The V and J ends lost 0 bases and 9 bases, in that order; junction bases with no gene match: 3. Written as DNA, the CDR3 is TGTGCCACCAGCAGAGATGTGGGACAGGGTTCACCCCTCCACTTT. Its protein is CATSRDVGQGSPLHF.

The rearrangement links TRBV6-4 to TRBJ1-1; D might be TRBD1 (6 bases). V was shortened by 6 bases and J by 2 bases, with 16 bases between the two germline ends. CDR3 length equals 15 residues. The germline V gene encodes CDR1 MRHNA and CDR2 SNTAGT. The CDR3 region is CASRKTGLLNTEAFF. CDR3 DNA sequence: TGTGCCAGCAGGAAGACAGGTCTCCTAAACACTGAAGCTTTCTTT.

V gene TRBV5-5 combines with J gene TRBJ1-5; no clear D. The CDR3 runs 14 residues. Trimming pared 0 bases from V and 0 bases from J, leaving 4 bases between. Germline CDR1 and CDR2: SGHKS and YYEKEE (reference sequence). The CDR3 region is CASSLGHSNQPQHF. CDR3 nucleotide sequence: TGTGCCAGCAGCTTGGGTCATAGCAATCAGCCCCAGCATTTT.